Listed below are T cell receptor beta chains from one sample, sequenced in a study of graft-versus-host responses after intestinal transplantation. The assay was immunoSEQ multiplex PCR, and TCRdb's table has in-frame clones only and misses some. The sample has roughly 99,000 clones, 85% to 95% seen once. The antigens for these receptors are not known. The specimen was unstimulated CD8+ T cells sorted from spleen or lymph node cells, collected before transplant. These TCRs come from a human donor who was the organ donor for an intestinal transplant. CDR3s include the opening cysteine and the closing phenylalanine or tryptophan. The order of the fields is clone size, V gene, D gene, J gene, CDR3 length, CDR3 DNA, CDR3 protein. A D gene is named only where the DNA matches it firmly. Only some rows state a clone size, as once, few, many or a class for expanded clones.

abundance: few
v_gene: TRBV29-1
d_gene: NA
j_gene: TRBJ1-1
len: 14
CDR3nt: TGCAGCGTTGAAGATCTCCAGATGAACACTGAAGCTTTCTTT
CDR3aa: CSVEDLQMNTEAFF

abundance: NA
v_gene: TRBV28
d_gene: NA
j_gene: TRBJ1-5
len: 9
CDR3nt: TGTGCCAGCAGCCCTCCCCAGCATTTT
CDR3aa: CASSPPQHF

abundance: NA
v_gene: TRBV6-5
d_gene: NA
j_gene: TRBJ1-3
len: 15
CDR3nt: TGTGCCAGCAGATACTCGGGGGGCTCTGGAAACACCATATATTTT
CDR3aa: CASRYSGGSGNTIYF

abundance: NA
v_gene: TRBV5-4
d_gene: NA
j_gene: TRBJ1-1
len: 13
CDR3nt: TGTGCCAGCAGCCAACAATATAACACTGAAGCTTTCTTT
CDR3aa: CASSQQYNTEAFF

abundance: NA
v_gene: TRBV4-1
d_gene: NA
j_gene: TRBJ1-2
len: 17
CDR3nt: TGCGCCAGCAGCCAAGTTCGGTTGGGGGGTTACGACTATGGCTACACCTTC
CDR3aa: CASSQVRLGGYDYGYTF

abundance: NA
v_gene: TRBV20-1
d_gene: NA
j_gene: TRBJ1-2
len: 11
CDR3nt: TGCAGCGCTCCACAGGAATATGGCTACACCTTC
CDR3aa: CSAPQEYGYTF

abundance: NA
v_gene: TRBV25-1
d_gene: NA
j_gene: TRBJ1-3
len: 17
CDR3nt: TGTGCCAGCAGTGAATTCTTCACCACGGGTGATGGAAACACCATATATTTT
CDR3aa: CASSEFFTTGDGNTIYF

abundance: NA
v_gene: TRBV4-1
d_gene: TRBD1
j_gene: TRBJ2-7
len: 15
CDR3nt: TGCGCCAGCAGCCAAGTAAATGCAGGGGGCTACGAGCAGTACTTC
CDR3aa: CASSQVNAGGYEQYF

abundance: NA
v_gene: TRBV9
d_gene: NA
j_gene: TRBJ2-5
len: 13
CDR3nt: TGTGCCAGCAGCAACATGGGGGGAGAGACCCAGTACTTC
CDR3aa: CASSNMGGETQYF

abundance: few
v_gene: TRBV28
d_gene: TRBD2
j_gene: TRBJ2-5
len: 15
CDR3nt: TGTGCCAGCAGTTTACGGCGGCGGGAGCGAGAGACCCAGTACTTC
CDR3aa: CASSLRRRERETQYF

abundance: NA
v_gene: TRBV4-1
d_gene: NA
j_gene: TRBJ1-1
len: 14
CDR3nt: TGCGCCAGCAGCCAAGATAGCGGGAACACTGAAGCTTTCTTT
CDR3aa: CASSQDSGNTEAFF

abundance: NA
v_gene: TRBV30
d_gene: NA
j_gene: TRBJ2-1
len: 12
CDR3nt: TGTGCCTGGAGTGTACGGGTTGATGAGCAGTTCTTC
CDR3aa: CAWSVRVDEQFF

abundance: NA
v_gene: TRBV5-1
d_gene: TRBD2
j_gene: TRBJ2-1
len: 15
CDR3nt: TGCGCCAGTACCCCGGGACTAGCGGCCTACAATGAGCAGTTCTTC
CDR3aa: CASTPGLAAYNEQFF

abundance: NA
v_gene: TRBV25-1
d_gene: NA
j_gene: TRBJ1-2
len: 13
CDR3nt: TGTGCCAGCTTGGGGGGGGGCAACTATGGCTACACCTTC
CDR3aa: CASLGGGNYGYTF

abundance: NA
v_gene: TRBV19
d_gene: NA
j_gene: TRBJ1-2
len: 13
CDR3nt: TGTGCCAGTACCCTCAAAGGGGACTATGGCTACACCTTC
CDR3aa: CASTLKGDYGYTF

abundance: NA
v_gene: TRBV7-9
d_gene: NA
j_gene: TRBJ1-5
len: 14
CDR3nt: TGTGCCAGCAGCCCGGGGGGAGGCAATCAGCCCCAGCATTTT
CDR3aa: CASSPGGGNQPQHF

abundance: NA
v_gene: TRBV4-1
d_gene: TRBD1
j_gene: TRBJ1-1
len: 14
CDR3nt: TGCGCCAGCAGCCAGAGACAGGGGCTTCCTGAAGCTTTCTTT
CDR3aa: CASSQRQGLPEAFF

abundance: NA
v_gene: TRBV19
d_gene: NA
j_gene: TRBJ1-2
len: 12
CDR3nt: TGTGCCAGTAGGGCGGGGTTCTATGGCTACACCTTC
CDR3aa: CASRAGFYGYTF

abundance: NA
v_gene: TRBV4-1
d_gene: TRBD2
j_gene: TRBJ2-1
len: 19
CDR3nt: TGCGCCAGCAGCCAAGCTCCCCTAGCGGGGGCCGACCTTTACAATGAGCAGTTCTTC
CDR3aa: CASSQAPLAGADLYNEQFF

abundance: NA
v_gene: TRBV4-1
d_gene: TRBD2
j_gene: TRBJ2-7
len: 14
CDR3nt: TGCGCCAGCAGCCAAGGGACTAGCGGCTACGAGCAGTACTTC
CDR3aa: CASSQGTSGYEQYF

abundance: NA
v_gene: TRBV12-2
d_gene: NA
j_gene: TRBJ2-1
len: 17
CDR3nt: TGTGCAAGTCGCTTAGAATCCGTCCTAGAGGGTCACAATGAGCAGTTCTTC
CDR3aa: CASRLESVLEGHNEQFF

abundance: NA
v_gene: TRBV30
d_gene: TRBD2
j_gene: TRBJ2-7
len: 20
CDR3nt: TGTGCCTGGAGTGTACGATTTACAGGGTTACCTAGCGGGAGTAGTTACGAGCAGTACTTC
CDR3aa: CAWSVRFTGLPSGSSYEQYF

abundance: NA
v_gene: TRBV11-2
d_gene: TRBD1
j_gene: TRBJ1-1
len: 14
CDR3nt: TGTGCCAGCAGCAAAGGGACAGGGGGCTGGGAAGCTTTCTTT
CDR3aa: CASSKGTGGWEAFF

abundance: NA
v_gene: TRBV7-9
d_gene: TRBD1
j_gene: TRBJ1-2
len: 14
CDR3nt: TGTGCCAGCAGCTTAGTACAGGGGAACTATGGCTACACCTTC
CDR3aa: CASSLVQGNYGYTF

abundance: NA
v_gene: TRBV6-5
d_gene: TRBD1
j_gene: TRBJ2-1
len: 14
CDR3nt: TGTGCCAGCAGAGACGACGACAGGGCCTATGAGCAGTTCTTC
CDR3aa: CASRDDDRAYEQFF

abundance: NA
v_gene: TRBV15
d_gene: NA
j_gene: TRBJ1-3
len: 15
CDR3nt: TGTGCCACCAGCAGACCGTCGGGGTCTGGAAACACCATATATTTT
CDR3aa: CATSRPSGSGNTIYF

abundance: NA
v_gene: TRBV30
d_gene: TRBD1
j_gene: TRBJ1-1
len: 15
CDR3nt: TGTGCCTGGGGTCCCGGGACAGGTTCGAACACTGAAGCTTTCTTT
CDR3aa: CAWGPGTGSNTEAFF

abundance: NA
v_gene: TRBV29-1
d_gene: TRBD2
j_gene: TRBJ2-1
len: 18
CDR3nt: TGCAGCGTTGAAGATGCTAGCGGGGGGAAGTTCCCCTACAATGAGCAGTTCTTC
CDR3aa: CSVEDASGGKFPYNEQFF

abundance: NA
v_gene: TRBV5-1
d_gene: NA
j_gene: TRBJ2-7
len: 17
CDR3nt: TGCGCCAGCAGCTTGGAGGCCCGGGTTTTGGGCTCCTACGAGCAGTACTTC
CDR3aa: CASSLEARVLGSYEQYF

abundance: once
v_gene: TRBV29-1
d_gene: NA
j_gene: TRBJ2-3
len: 15
CDR3nt: TGCAGCGTTGAAGATACGGCAGACACCACAGATACGCAGTATTTT
CDR3aa: CSVEDTADTTDTQYF

abundance: NA
v_gene: TRBV29-1
d_gene: TRBD1
j_gene: TRBJ1-2
len: 13
CDR3nt: TGCAGCGCCGAGGGGGCCCCTAACTATGGCTACACCTTC
CDR3aa: CSAEGAPNYGYTF

abundance: NA
v_gene: TRBV27
d_gene: NA
j_gene: TRBJ2-5
len: 15
CDR3nt: TGTGCCAGCAGTGAAATACCTGAGTACCAAGAGACCCAGTACTTC
CDR3aa: CASSEIPEYQETQYF

abundance: few
v_gene: TRBV28
d_gene: NA
j_gene: TRBJ1-3
len: 13
CDR3nt: TGTGCCAGCAGTTTCAGGGCGGGAAACACCATATATTTT
CDR3aa: CASSFRAGNTIYF

abundance: few
v_gene: TRBV25-1
d_gene: TRBD1
j_gene: TRBJ2-7
len: 14
CDR3nt: TGTGCCAGCAGTGCTCCACGGGACAGGTACGAGCAGTACTTC
CDR3aa: CASSAPRDRYEQYF

abundance: NA
v_gene: TRBV14
d_gene: TRBD2
j_gene: TRBJ2-2
len: 17
CDR3nt: TGTGCCAGCAGCCGGGGACTAGCGGGAGAGAACACCGGGGAGCTGTTTTTT
CDR3aa: CASSRGLAGENTGELFF

abundance: once
v_gene: TRBV5-1
d_gene: NA
j_gene: TRBJ2-1
len: 13
CDR3nt: TGCGCCAGCAGCTTTAGGGAGAACAATGAGCAGTTCTTC
CDR3aa: CASSFRENNEQFF

abundance: NA
v_gene: TRBV7-3
d_gene: NA
j_gene: TRBJ2-7
len: 13
CDR3nt: TGTGCCAGCAGCTTAACGCCAGGGCACGAGCAGTACTTC
CDR3aa: CASSLTPGHEQYF

abundance: NA
v_gene: TRBV27
d_gene: TRBD1
j_gene: TRBJ1-1
len: 14
CDR3nt: TGTGCCAGCAGTTTCGACAGGGGTGACACTGAAGCTTTCTTT
CDR3aa: CASSFDRGDTEAFF

abundance: once
v_gene: TRBV23-1
d_gene: TRBD1
j_gene: TRBJ2-1
len: 16
CDR3nt: TGCGCCAGCAGTCAATCGGACAGGGACTCATACAATGAGCAGTTCTTC
CDR3aa: CASSQSDRDSYNEQFF

abundance: NA
v_gene: TRBV19
d_gene: NA
j_gene: TRBJ2-3
len: 12
CDR3nt: TGTGCCAGTAGATCCGGGACAGATACGCAGTATTTT
CDR3aa: CASRSGTDTQYF

abundance: NA
v_gene: TRBV6-5
d_gene: NA
j_gene: TRBJ1-1
len: 14
CDR3nt: TGTGCCAGCAGTTACGGGCAGGGGAACACTGAAGCTTTCTTT
CDR3aa: CASSYGQGNTEAFF

abundance: NA
v_gene: TRBV1
d_gene: NA
j_gene: TRBJ2-3
len: 14
CDR3nt: TGCACCAGCAGCCAACCGACAGCTTCGGGTACGCAGTATTTT
CDR3aa: CTSSQPTASGTQYF

abundance: NA
v_gene: TRBV7-3
d_gene: TRBD1
j_gene: TRBJ1-4
len: 16
CDR3nt: TGTGCCAGCAGCTTAACATCCTCGCAGGGGGCCGAAAAACTGTTTTTT
CDR3aa: CASSLTSSQGAEKLFF

abundance: NA
v_gene: TRBV5-1
d_gene: NA
j_gene: TRBJ2-7
len: 17
CDR3nt: TGCGCCAGCAGCTGGGGGGTCCGGGAAACGTTAGCCTACGAGCAGTACTTC
CDR3aa: CASSWGVRETLAYEQYF

abundance: NA
v_gene: TRBV7-6
d_gene: NA
j_gene: TRBJ2-7
len: 13
CDR3nt: TGTGCCAGCAGCTTCTCAGGGGCGTACGAGCAGTACTTC
CDR3aa: CASSFSGAYEQYF

abundance: few
v_gene: TRBV30
d_gene: NA
j_gene: TRBJ1-1
len: 14
CDR3nt: TGTGCCTGGGGATCAGGGGTGGGGAACACTGAAGCTTTCTTT
CDR3aa: CAWGSGVGNTEAFF

abundance: NA
v_gene: TRBV19
d_gene: NA
j_gene: TRBJ2-1
len: 15
CDR3nt: TGTGCCAGTAGTATCACAGGTTACTCCTACAATGAGCAGTTCTTC
CDR3aa: CASSITGYSYNEQFF

abundance: NA
v_gene: TRBV11-2
d_gene: NA
j_gene: TRBJ2-2
len: 17
CDR3nt: TGTGCCAGCAGCTTATGGGTGCGGTATCCGAACACCGGGGAGCTGTTTTTT
CDR3aa: CASSLWVRYPNTGELFF

abundance: NA
v_gene: TRBV11-2
d_gene: NA
j_gene: TRBJ1-2
len: 14
CDR3nt: TGTGCCAGCAGCTTAAGTTACAGCCCATATGGCTACACCTTC
CDR3aa: CASSLSYSPYGYTF

abundance: NA
v_gene: TRBV25-1
d_gene: NA
j_gene: TRBJ1-1
len: 17
CDR3nt: TGTGCCAGCAGTGAATGGGGAACCTCCGGGACACACACTGAAGCTTTCTTT
CDR3aa: CASSEWGTSGTHTEAFF

abundance: NA
v_gene: TRBV19
d_gene: NA
j_gene: TRBJ2-7
len: 15
CDR3nt: TGTGCCAGTAGTTCGCTCCTCGATCAGGCCTACGAGCAGTACTTC
CDR3aa: CASSSLLDQAYEQYF

abundance: once
v_gene: TRBV4-2
d_gene: NA
j_gene: TRBJ2-1
len: 15
CDR3nt: TGTGCCAGCAGCCAAGGACATCTCACCCAGGGTGAGCAGTTCTTC
CDR3aa: CASSQGHLTQGEQFF

abundance: NA
v_gene: TRBV7-9
d_gene: TRBD2
j_gene: TRBJ2-1
len: 16
CDR3nt: TGTGCCAGCAGCCCCGTGGGAGGGAGGGCCTACAATGAGCAGTTCTTC
CDR3aa: CASSPVGGRAYNEQFF

abundance: NA
v_gene: TRBV15
d_gene: NA
j_gene: TRBJ1-5
len: 15
CDR3nt: TGTGCCACCAGCAGAAGACTGGATAGCAATCAGCCCCAGCATTTT
CDR3aa: CATSRRLDSNQPQHF

abundance: once
v_gene: TRBV28
d_gene: TRBD2
j_gene: TRBJ2-7
len: 14
CDR3nt: TGTGCCAGCAGTTTAGGGACTAGCTCCTACGAGCAGTACTTC
CDR3aa: CASSLGTSSYEQYF

abundance: NA
v_gene: TRBV9
d_gene: TRBD2
j_gene: TRBJ2-2
len: 14
CDR3nt: TGTGCCAGCAGCGGGACTAGCGGTGTCGGGGAGCTGTTTTTT
CDR3aa: CASSGTSGVGELFF

abundance: NA
v_gene: TRBV28
d_gene: NA
j_gene: TRBJ2-7
len: 15
CDR3nt: TGTGCCAGCAGTTTATTAGCCGGAGAATCGTACGAGCAGTACTTC
CDR3aa: CASSLLAGESYEQYF

abundance: NA
v_gene: TRBV6-1
d_gene: NA
j_gene: TRBJ2-7
len: 15
CDR3nt: TGTGCCAGCAGTGAATTCTCCCCGGGAGCAAGCGAGCAGTACTTC
CDR3aa: CASSEFSPGASEQYF

abundance: NA
v_gene: TRBV18
d_gene: NA
j_gene: TRBJ1-5
len: 14
CDR3nt: TGTGCCAGCTCACCAGTGACACTAGATCAGCCCCAGCATTTT
CDR3aa: CASSPVTLDQPQHF

abundance: NA
v_gene: TRBV6-5
d_gene: TRBD2
j_gene: TRBJ2-1
len: 16
CDR3nt: TGTGCCAGCAGTTACTCAGCTAGCGGGAGGGTCGATGAGCAGTTCTTC
CDR3aa: CASSYSASGRVDEQFF